Each of the 29 T cell receptor beta chains below was sequenced from the same sample in a study of shared clonotypes between healthy human individuals. Profiling relied on immunoSEQ multiplex PCR, and the TCRdb table lists in-frame clones only, not all of them. The sample has approximately 2,000,000 clones, about 93% seen once; the top ten hold 1.5% to 2%. CD8 cells classed as naive were CD45RO-negative and positively selected for CCR7, excluding terminally differentiated effector memory CD45RA+ cells. Sequencing was done on a sample of naive CD8+ T cells from PBMCs. The receptors come from a man aged 18-30 years in good health. Some clones in this sample may be carry-over from other donors' samples.

This clone was recorded once. The same CDR3 also results from other DNA sequences found in this sample. The chain has TRBV5-1 and TRBJ2-7, with a possible D match to TRBD2 (5 bases). Germline V gene sequence: CDR1 SGHRS, CDR2 YFSETQ. Trimming took off 0 bases at V and 4 bases at J, with 8 bases between the two ends. The CDR3 covers 13 residues. The DNA for the CDR3 is TGCGCCAGCAGCTTGGGGACGGGGTACGAGCAGTACTTC. Amino acid sequence: CASSLGTGYEQYF.

The chain is built from TRBV6-6 and TRBJ1-1; 7 positions agree with TRBD1. The CDR3 length is 14 residues. The germline CDR1 and CDR2 sequences are MNHNY and SVGAGI (reference sequence). The V gene end was trimmed by 4 bases and the J gene end by 1 base; junction bases not matched to a gene: 3. CDR3 protein: CASSWDSWNTEAFF. The CDR3 DNA sequence: TGTGCCAGCAGTTGGGACAGTTGGAACACTGAAGCTTTCTTT.

The genes are TRBV4-2 and TRBJ1-1; TRBD1 aligns across 8 bases. From germline, CDR1 is LGHNA and CDR2 YNFKEQ. CDR3 length equals 16 residues. V shed 0 bases, J shed 0 bases, and the junction held 3 bases outside the gene matches. The CDR3 DNA sequence: TGTGCCAGCAGCCAAGAACGGACAGGGATGAACACTGAAGCTTTCTTT. Protein product: CASSQERTGMNTEAFF.

This sequence joins TRBV28 and TRBJ1-5, with TRBD1 matching 9 bases. The CDR3 sequence is 15 residues long. Germline loops: CDR1 MDHEN, CDR2 SYDVKM. The junction had 15 bases not matched to a gene; V was cut back by 7 bases and J by 11 bases. In DNA, the CDR3 is TGTGCCAGCACTCCCCCGGGACAGGGTGGACGGGCCCAGCATTTT. Translating gives CASTPPGQGGRAQHF.

V and J are TRBV5-1 and TRBJ2-5, with unresolved D. This CDR3 is 16 amino acids long. Germline CDR1 SGHRS, CDR2 YFSETQ. Trimming took 1 base from V and 5 from J, leaving 18 bases between them. The CDR3 loop reads CASSLSWLVFRETQYF. The CDR3 region has the DNA TGCGCCAGCAGCTTGAGCTGGCTAGTCTTTAGGGAGACCCAGTACTTC.

In this sample, this clone turned up once. V is TRBV7-7 and J is TRBJ2-5; D not resolved. This CDR3 is 13 amino acids long. Trimming left V 1 base short and J 11 bases short, with 14 bases between. CDR1 and CDR2 (germline): SSHAT, FNYEAQ (reference sequence). CDR3 sequence reads: CASSLGPRVVQYF. In DNA form, the CDR3 reads TGTGCCAGCAGCTTAGGCCCCCGTGTCGTACAGTACTTC.

The chain employs TRBV7-2 and TRBJ2-7, with no clear D. Between the trimmed V and J ends, which lost 3 bases and 7 bases, there was a span of 13 bases. CDR1 is SGHTA, CDR2 FQGNSA, per germline. CDR3 length: 13 amino acids. This CDR3 reads CASSFFALTEQYF. Written as DNA, the CDR3 is TGTGCCAGCAGCTTTTTCGCCCTGACAGAGCAGTACTTC.

In the case of this clone: Other DNA sequences in the same sample also yield this CDR3. The V gene is TRBV19, the J gene TRBJ2-7, with a weak D call TRBD1 (5 bases). Trimming took 3 bases from V and 2 from J, leaving 8 bases between them. In germline, CDR1 is LNHDA, CDR2 SQIVND (reference sequence). CDR3 length: 13 residues. This CDR3 reads CASSIDRAYEQYF. The DNA for the CDR3 is TGTGCCAGTAGTATTGACAGAGCCTACGAGCAGTACTTC.

This chain uses TRBV14 with TRBJ2-7; 10 bases fit TRBD1. V gave up 2 bases and J gave up 3 bases; unmatched junction bases: 1. The CDR3 length is 14 residues. CDR1 and CDR2 (germline): SGHDN, FVKESK. CDR3 sequence (DNA): TGTGCCAGCAGCCAATGGACAGGGGGCTACGAGCAGTACTTC. Encoded protein: CASSQWTGGYEQYF.

The CDR3 nucleotides read TGTGCTAGTGGTTTGACAGCCCCCTACGAGCAGTACTTC. This sequence encodes CASGLTAPYEQYF. J is TRBJ2-7 and V is TRBV12-5; D gene uncertain. V dropped 2 bases and J dropped 2 bases, with 7 bases sitting between them. Germline V gene sequence: CDR1 LGHNT, CDR2 FRNRAP. The CDR3 totals 13 residues.

A single count supports this clone. The rearrangement links TRBV10-3 to TRBJ2-2; 7 positions match TRBD1. V gave up 5 bases and J gave up 0 bases; unmatched junction bases: 9. This CDR3 has 17 amino acids. Germline V gene data show CDR1 as ENHRY and CDR2 as SYGVKD. The CDR3 is CAISLPGQTTNTGELFF. The DNA of the CDR3 is TGTGCCATCAGTCTACCGGGACAGACTACGAACACCGGGGAGCTGTTTTTT.

The chain has TRBV27 and TRBJ2-3; 8 nucleotides align to TRBD2. V shed 5 bases, J shed 1 base, and the junction held 2 bases outside the gene matches. From germline, CDR1 is MNHEY and CDR2 SMNVEV (reference sequence). The CDR3 sequence is 14 residues long. In DNA form, the CDR3 reads TGTGCCAGCAGTCGAGCGGGAGGCACAGATACGCAGTATTTT. Translation gives CASSRAGGTDTQYF.

This clone was found once. The chain joins TRBV29-1 to TRBJ2-3; a possible D gene is TRBD1 (5 bases). Trimming took 6 bases from V and 6 from J, leaving 16 bases between them. This CDR3 has 13 residues. Germline V CDR1 and CDR2: SQVTM, ANQGSEA. The CDR3 coding sequence is TGCAGCGTCGTGAAGGGGTCCAGGGATACGCAGTATTTT. Translation: CSVVKGSRDTQYF.

The CDR3 region has the DNA TGTGCCAGCAGTTTCGGTACTATTCGCCCAGATACGCAGTATTTT. Its translation is CASSFGTIRPDTQYF. V gene TRBV28 combines with J gene TRBJ2-3; no definite D call. V was clipped by 3 bases and J by 4 bases, with 14 bases between them. CDR3 length: 15 residues. The germline CDR1 and CDR2 sequences are MDHEN and SYDVKM.

Only one count was recorded for this clone. This chain connects TRBV6-5 to TRBJ2-7; D is ambiguous. CDR3 size: 11 residues. Germline lookup yields CDR1 MNHEY and CDR2 SVGAGI. V was shortened by 8 bases and J by 3 bases, with 8 bases between the two germline ends. This CDR3 reads CASGGNYEQYF. The CDR3, as DNA: TGTGCCAGCGGCGGCAACTACGAGCAGTACTTC.

This chain connects TRBV19 to TRBJ2-1; D ambiguous. Per germline, CDR1 LNHDA and CDR2 SQIVND (reference sequence). Trimming left V 0 bases short and J 7 bases short, with 13 bases between. The CDR3 sequence is 15 residues long. The DNA of the CDR3 is TGTGCCAGTAGTATAGATTCGTCGGCTGGGAATGAGCAGTTCTTC. This encodes CASSIDSSAGNEQFF.

In this sample, this clone turned up once. A read error may account for a junction end that differs from germline. The chain couples TRBV10-2 to TRBJ2-1; 7 bases align to TRBD1. Germline CDR1 WSHSY, CDR2 SAAADI. This CDR3 has 13 amino acids. The CDR3 DNA reads as TGCGCCACCAGTAATATGGGACAGCCGAGGCAGTTCTTC. Protein: CATSNMGQPRQFF.

Comments on this clone: The junction shows a germline mismatch at one end, possibly a read error. The CDR3: CASSIVRGTGNTIYF. DNA of the CDR3: TGCGCCAGTAGTATAGTTCGGGGAACTGGAAACACCATATATTTT. The chain links TRBV19 to TRBJ1-3; no clear D gene. This CDR3 is 15 amino acids long. Germline assignment: CDR1 LNHDA and CDR2 SQIVND (reference sequence).

This sequence joins TRBV5-6 and TRBJ2-7; D unclear. The V gene lost 0 bases and the J gene lost 2 bases, with 9 bases spanning the gap. CDR1 and CDR2 (germline): SGHDT, YYEEEE. CDR3 length: 14 residues. CDR3 nucleotides: TGTGCCAGCAGCTTGGCAGGCGGCCCCTACGAGCAGTACTTC. Its translation is CASSLAGGPYEQYF. The complete variable domain, with remaining parts taken from reference TRBV5-6 and TRBJ2-7, reads DAGVTQSPTHLIKTRGQQVTLRCSPKSGHDTVSWYQQALGQGPQFIFQYYEEEERQRGNFPDRFSGHQFPNYSSELNVNALLLGDSALYLCASSLAGGPYEQYFGPGTRLTVT.

This clone was counted a single time. CDR3 DNA: TGTGCCAGCAGTGGGACTAGCGGGAGGGTTGATACGCAGTATTTT. It yields the protein CASSGTSGRVDTQYF. The rearrangement uses TRBV2 and TRBJ2-3; the match to TRBD2 covers 15 bases. CDR1 is SNHLY, CDR2 FYNNEI, per germline. The CDR3 runs 15 residues. The ends lost 4 bases at V and 6 bases at J; junction bases unmatched: 2.

The chain joins TRBV28 to TRBJ1-5; unclear D gene. This CDR3 is 14 amino acids long. V gave up 4 bases and J gave up 1 base, with 8 bases separating them. Germline assignment: CDR1 MDHEN and CDR2 SYDVKM. CDR3 sequence (DNA): TGTGCCAGCAGTTACCCAGGAAGCAATCAGCCCCAGCATTTT. Protein: CASSYPGSNQPQHF.

This chain joins TRBV30 and TRBJ2-7; perhaps TRBD1 as D (6 bases). Trimming took off 0 bases at V and 3 bases at J, with 15 bases between the two ends. CDR3 length equals 15 residues. Germline values: CDR1 GTSNPN, CDR2 SVGIG (reference sequence). The CDR3 DNA is TGTGCCTGGAGTGTCCAGGGGACCCTATACTACGAGCAGTACTTC. Amino acid sequence: CAWSVQGTLYYEQYF.

The rearrangement uses TRBV9 and TRBJ1-2; 9 bases match TRBD1. V trimming: 0 bases; J trimming: 4 bases; junction bases outside the gene matches: 7. The germline V gene has CDR1 SGDLS and CDR2 YYNGEE. This CDR3 is 16 amino acids long. CDR3: CASSVATGGEGYGYTF. CDR3 sequence (DNA): TGTGCCAGCAGCGTAGCAACAGGGGGCGAGGGCTATGGCTACACCTTC. Full variable domain (outside the CDR3, taken from reference TRBV9 and TRBJ1-2): DSGVTQTPKHLITATGQRVTLRCSPRSGDLSVYWYQQSLDQGLQFLIQYYNGEERAKGNILERFSAQQFPDLHSELNLSSLELGDSALYFCASSVATGGEGYGYTFGSGTRLTVV.

In regard to this clone: Other DNA sequences in the sample encode the same CDR3. The J gene is TRBJ2-7, the V gene TRBV13; D call uncertain. V gave up 0 bases and J gave up 0 bases, with 6 bases separating them. This CDR3 has 14 residues. Germline CDR1 and CDR2: PRHDT and FYEKMQ (reference sequence). The CDR3 protein is CASSLGRNSYEQYF. For the CDR3, the DNA is TGTGCCAGCAGCTTAGGTCGCAACTCCTACGAGCAGTACTTC. The whole variable domain, remainder taken from reference TRBV13 and TRBJ2-7, is AAGVIQSPRHLIKEKRETATLKCYPIPRHDTVYWYQQGPGQDPQFLISFYEKMQSDKGSIPDRFSAQQFSDYHSELNMSSLELGDSALYFCASSLGRNSYEQYFGPGTRLTVT.

The rearrangement joins TRBV14 to TRBJ1-2, with no clear D. The CDR3 sequence is 13 residues long. V shed 4 bases and J shed 6 bases, with 12 bases lying between them. The germline V gene has CDR1 SGHDN and CDR2 FVKESK. In DNA, the CDR3 is TGTGCCAGCAGCCCCCTCCGGACCAATGGCTACACCTTC. Translated: CASSPLRTNGYTF. Full variable domain (missing parts from reference TRBV14 and TRBJ1-2): EAGVTQFPSHSVIEKGQTVTLRCDPISGHDNLYWYRRVMGKEIKFLLHFVKESKQDESGMPNNRFLAERTGGTYSTLKVQPAELEDSGVYFCASSPLRTNGYTFGSGTRLTVV.

A single count supports this clone. The chain joins TRBV4-2 to TRBJ1-4, with 9 bases that match TRBD1. Per germline, CDR1 LGHNA and CDR2 YNFKEQ. V lost 3 bases, J lost 2 bases, and 7 bases stayed unmatched. The CDR3 length is 17 residues. The CDR3 protein is CASSQEDGQGTNEKLFF. The CDR3 DNA is TGTGCCAGCAGCCAGGAGGACGGACAGGGGACTAATGAAAAACTGTTTTTT.

The rearrangement uses TRBV7-9 and TRBJ2-7; the D gene is possibly TRBD2 (6 bases). V was shortened by 3 bases and J by 2 bases, with 8 bases between the two germline ends. This CDR3 has 13 residues. Germline loops: CDR1 SEHNR, CDR2 FQNEAQ (reference sequence). Written as DNA, the CDR3 is TGTGCCAGCAGCTTGCGACTAGCCTACGAGCAGTACTTC. Amino acid sequence: CASSLRLAYEQYF. Full variable domain (missing parts from reference TRBV7-9 and TRBJ2-7): DTGVSQNPRHKITKRGQNVTFRCDPISEHNRLYWYRQTLGQGPEFLTYFQNEAQLEKSRLLSDRFSAERPKGSFSTLEIQRTEQGDSAMYLCASSLRLAYEQYFGPGTRLTVT.

The chain has TRBV10-1 and TRBJ2-1; 7 bases match TRBD2. Germline lookup yields CDR1 WNHNN and CDR2 SYGVQD (reference sequence). The length of the CDR3 is 14 residues. Trimming took 5 bases from V and 10 from J; bases not matched to a gene: 11. CDR3 loop: CASSPSGNWGEQFF. CDR3 bases: TGCGCCAGCAGTCCTAGCGGCAACTGGGGGGAGCAGTTCTTC.

The V call is TRBV12-5, the J call TRBJ1-4, with a tentative D call TRBD1 (5 bases). Between the trimmed V and J ends, which lost 2 bases and 7 bases, there was a span of 5 bases. This CDR3 is 12 amino acids long. CDR1 is LGHNT and CDR2 is FRNRAP in the germline V gene. As DNA, the CDR3 is TGTGCTAGTGGTTTGCAGGGTGAAAAACTGTTTTTT. It specifies CASGLQGEKLFF.